The 30 T cell receptor beta chains reported below all come from one sample, sequenced in a study of blood T cell repertoires in COVID-19. Sequencing was performed with immunoSEQ multiplex PCR; in TCRdb, only in-frame clones are kept and a portion is missing. The sample contains fewer than 350,000 clones, 70% to 90% of which appear only once. Specimen: PBMCs or T cells enriched from blood (not recorded which). These receptors originate from a man aged 25-45 years who had recovered from COVID-19.

This clone came up a few times. The chain employs TRBV5-6 and TRBJ1-2; 8 positions agree with TRBD1. V lost 4 bases to trimming and J lost 4 bases; unmatched junction nucleotides: 3. The CDR3 is made up of 13 amino acids. Germline V CDR1 and CDR2: SGHDT, YYEEEE. The CDR3 region has the DNA TGTGCCAGCAGCGGACAGGGATCCTATGGCTACACCTTC. It specifies CASSGQGSYGYTF. Drawing the rest from reference TRBV5-6 and TRBJ1-2, the complete variable domain is DAGVTQSPTHLIKTRGQQVTLRCSPKSGHDTVSWYQQALGQGPQFIFQYYEEEERQRGNFPDRFSGHQFPNYSSELNVNALLLGDSALYLCASSGQGSYGYTFGSGTRLTVV.

The chain combines TRBV24-1 with TRBJ1-3; D unclear. The length of the CDR3 is 14 residues. The germline V gene encodes CDR1 KGHDR and CDR2 SFDVKD. With 5 bases removed from V and 2 bases from J, the gap between germline ends came to 9 bases. CDR3 region: CATSASGTGNTIYF. CDR3 DNA sequence: TGTGCCACCAGTGCAAGCGGTACTGGAAACACCATATATTTT.

In DNA form, the CDR3 reads TGTGCCTGGAGACAGTCTGGAAACACCATATATTTT. Protein: CAWRQSGNTIYF. This chain links TRBV30 with TRBJ1-3, with D hard to call. The CDR3 covers 12 residues. CDR1 and CDR2 from the germline V gene are GTSNPN and SVGIG (reference sequence). Trimming took 3 bases from V and 1 from J, leaving 4 bases between them. Combining the CDR3 with reference TRBV30 and TRBJ1-3 gives the whole variable domain SQTIHQWPATLVQPVGSPLSLECTVEGTSNPNLYWYRQAAGRGLQLLFYSVGIGQISSEVPQNLSASRPQDRQFILSSKKLLLSDSGFYLCAWRQSGNTIYFGEGSWLTVV.

This clone has just a few counts. The chain has TRBV6-1 and TRBJ1-2; 11 bases match TRBD1. The V gene end was trimmed by 1 base and the J gene end by 7 bases; junction bases not matched to a gene: 8. This CDR3 has 16 residues. The germline gives CDR1 MNHNS, CDR2 SASEGT. CDR3 amino acids: CASSEEIGQGAVGYTF. The CDR3 region has the DNA TGTGCCAGCAGTGAAGAAATAGGACAGGGGGCTGTTGGCTACACCTTC.

The chain joins TRBV10-3 to TRBJ1-1; D is unclear. With 5 bases removed from V and 7 bases from J, the gap between germline ends came to 17 bases. CDR1 and CDR2 from the germline V gene are ENHRY and SYGVKD. The length of the CDR3 is 14 residues. CDR3 residues: CAISRDTAGGEAFF. The CDR3 DNA follows: TGTGCCATCAGTCGTGACACCGCCGGTGGTGAAGCTTTCTTT.

The chain uses TRBV5-1 and TRBJ2-1, with TRBD1 matching 8 bases. The CDR3 totals 16 residues. Germline V gene lookup returns CDR1 SGHRS and CDR2 YFSETQ. The junction had 10 bases not matched to a gene; V was cut back by 0 bases and J by 8 bases. The CDR3 spells CASSLGQGYFMDEQFF. The DNA for the CDR3 is TGCGCCAGCAGCTTGGGACAGGGGTATTTTATGGATGAGCAGTTCTTC. Supplemented by reference TRBV5-1 and TRBJ2-1, the full variable domain reads KAGVTQTPRYLIKTRGQQVTLSCSPISGHRSVSWYQQTPGQGLQFLFEYFSETQRNKGNFPGRFSGRQFSNSRSEMNVSTLELGDSALYLCASSLGQGYFMDEQFFGPGTRLTVL.

The chain carries TRBV28 and TRBJ1-2; D ambiguous. The CDR3 has 14 amino acids. Trimming pared 1 base from V and 3 bases from J, leaving 9 bases between. Germline CDR1 and CDR2: MDHEN and SYDVKM. CDR3 coding DNA: TGTGCCAGCAGTTTATCTGCCACTTACTATGGCTACACCTTC. The encoded protein is CASSLSATYYGYTF.

This sequence joins TRBV5-8 and TRBJ2-3; 7 bases agree with TRBD2. From germline, CDR1 is SGHTS and CDR2 YDEGEE. The CDR3 runs to 16 residues. V shed 0 bases, J shed 0 bases, and the junction held 4 bases outside the gene matches. The CDR3 reads CASSLVLGGSTDTQYF. In nucleotides, the CDR3 is TGTGCCAGCAGCTTGGTATTGGGGGGGAGCACAGATACGCAGTATTTT.

The chain couples TRBV24-1 to TRBJ1-5; a possible D gene is TRBD1 (6 bases). Deletions cut 5 bases from V and 1 base from J, with 14 bases between. The germline CDR1 and CDR2 sequences are KGHDR and SFDVKD. This CDR3 is 16 amino acids long. This CDR3 is CATSGPGDGSNQPQHF. In nucleotides, the CDR3 is TGTGCCACCAGTGGGCCAGGGGACGGAAGCAATCAGCCCCAGCATTTT.

The J gene is TRBJ1-6, the V gene TRBV19, with D uncertain. V lost 0 bases and J lost 12, with 9 bases in between. The CDR3 runs 13 residues. The V gene's germline CDR1 is LNHDA and CDR2 SQIVND (reference sequence). This chain's CDR3 is CASSIDQHQPLHF. The CDR3 region has the DNA TGTGCCAGTAGTATAGATCAACATCAACCCCTCCACTTT.

The J gene is TRBJ2-1, the V gene TRBV12-3 or TRBV12-4, with D hard to call. Trimming took 6 bases from V and 4 from J, leaving 10 bases between them. The CDR3 runs to 13 residues. CDR3 nucleotide sequence: TGTGCCAGCAGCCGCCAAGAGTACAATGAGCAGTTCTTC. Its protein product is CASSRQEYNEQFF.

V gene TRBV3-1 (or the pseudogene TRBV3-2) combines with J gene TRBJ1-6, with D possibly matching TRBD1 (6 bases). Trimming pared 1 base from V and 1 base from J, leaving 8 bases between. Germline CDR1 reads LGHDT; CDR2 reads YNNKEL (reference sequence). This CDR3 spans 16 amino acids. CDR3 in DNA: TGTGCCAGCAGCCAAGGGACAGCGTCCTATAATTCACCCCTCCACTTT. Protein sequence: CASSQGTASYNSPLHF.

This rearrangement joins TRBV6-5 to TRBJ1-5, with D possibly TRBD1 on 6 matching bases. The ends were cut back, 9 bases at V and 6 bases at J, with 12 bases in the middle. Germline-derived CDR1 and CDR2 are MNHEY and SVGAGI. CDR3 length: 12 amino acids. CDR3 DNA sequence: TGTGCCAGTGGACTGGGGGCTCAGCCCCAGCATTTT. It specifies CASGLGAQPQHF.

The chain combines TRBV21-1 with TRBJ1-4; the table's D gene call, TRBD1, was not cross checked with the DNA. TRBV21-1 is shown as a pseudogene. This CDR3 is 18 amino acids long. CDR3 DNA: TGTGCCAGCAGCAAAGTCTTAGGGGGACCCGCAACTAATGAAAAACTGTTTTTT. Protein product: CASSKVLGGPATNEKLFF.

CDR3 nucleotides: TGTGCCAGCAGGCGCGGGACAGGCGAGACACCCCTCCACTTT. This sequence encodes CASRRGTGETPLHF. The chain recombines TRBV9 with TRBJ1-6; 8 bases agree with TRBD1. Germline V gene data show CDR1 as SGDLS and CDR2 as YYNGEE. Trimming at V came to 5 bases and at J to 11 bases, leaving 9 bases not matched to a gene. The CDR3 is 14 amino acids.

The chain employs TRBV4-1 and TRBJ2-3, with TRBD1 as a possible D gene (6 bases). The germline V and J ends were trimmed by 2 bases and 2 bases, with 14 bases remaining between them. The CDR3 is 16 amino acids. CDR1 and CDR2 from the germline V gene are MGHRA and YSYEKL. The DNA of the CDR3 is TGCGCCAGCAGCCAACCCCGTGGGGGCTACACAGATACGCAGTATTTT. Amino acid sequence: CASSQPRGGYTDTQYF.

This rearrangement joins TRBV5-1 to TRBJ2-3, with TRBD2 matching 14 bases. The CDR3 runs 16 residues. CDR1 is SGHRS and CDR2 is YFSETQ in the germline V gene. V gave up 4 bases and J gave up 6 bases; unmatched junction bases: 7. CDR3 protein: CASSTTGTSGGDTQYF. CDR3 coding DNA: TGCGCCAGCAGCACTACCGGGACTAGCGGGGGTGATACGCAGTATTTT.

CDR3 loop: CASSLGQTNSPLHF. CDR3 DNA: TGTGCCAGCAGCTTGGGACAGACTAATTCACCCCTCCACTTT. This chain uses TRBV7-8 with TRBJ1-6; the match to TRBD1 covers 7 bases. CDR1 and CDR2 (germline): SGHVS, FQNEAQ. V lost 3 bases and J lost 6; bases outside the gene matches: 2. This CDR3 region has 14 residues.

This chain connects TRBV9 to TRBJ1-2; D not certain. The V gene's germline CDR1 is SGDLS and CDR2 YYNGEE. The CDR3 sequence is 12 residues long. V was clipped by 1 base and J by 7 bases, with 8 bases between them. The CDR3 loop reads CASSVPGGGYTF. DNA for the CDR3: TGTGCCAGCAGCGTACCAGGAGGTGGCTACACCTTC.

This clone was seen a handful of times. The chain uses TRBV30 and TRBJ1-5, with D maybe TRBD1 (6 bases). The CDR3 has 14 residues. In germline, CDR1 is GTSNPN, CDR2 SVGIG (reference sequence). The V end was cut by 0 bases, the J end by 3 bases, with 9 bases between. The CDR3 loop reads CAWSVRGANQPQHF. The CDR3 DNA reads as TGTGCCTGGAGTGTACGGGGGGCCAATCAGCCCCAGCATTTT.

V gene TRBV5-1 combines with J gene TRBJ1-1; D possibly corresponds to TRBD1 (6 bases). V was clipped by 6 bases and J by 5 bases, with 20 bases between them. CDR1 and CDR2 from the germline V gene are SGHRS and YFSETQ. This CDR3 region has 15 residues. The CDR3 protein is CASKVSSGAMTEAFF. In DNA, the CDR3 is TGCGCCAGCAAGGTGTCATCAGGGGCGATGACTGAAGCTTTCTTT.

V is TRBV7-9 and J is TRBJ1-2, with TRBD1 identical over 7 bases. CDR3 length: 14 amino acids. Germline CDR1 reads SEHNR; CDR2 reads FQNEAQ (reference sequence). V shed 5 bases, J shed 5 bases, and the junction held 8 bases outside the gene matches. CDR3 sequence: CASSTTDREYGYTF. The CDR3 bases are TGTGCCAGCAGCACCACAGACAGGGAGTATGGCTACACCTTC.

In its sample, this clone was seen once. The CDR3 DNA reads as TGTGCCAGCAGCCCTAGAAACACCGGGGAGCTGTTTTTT. Its translation: CASSPRNTGELFF. This chain joins TRBV7-2 and TRBJ2-2; no firm D call. V dropped 5 bases and J dropped 2 bases, with 6 bases sitting between them. The germline CDR1 and CDR2 sequences are SGHTA and FQGNSA. The CDR3 runs to 13 residues.

This chain connects TRBV5-1 to TRBJ2-4; 9 bases map to TRBD1. Per germline, CDR1 SGHRS and CDR2 YFSETQ. The CDR3 is 15 residues long. V trimming: 4 bases; J trimming: 6 bases; junction bases outside the gene matches: 8. The CDR3 coding sequence is TGCGCCAGCAGCCCCCGGACAGGGGAAGGAAACATTCAGTACTTC. Translated: CASSPRTGEGNIQYF.

This chain uses TRBV10-1 with TRBJ1-1; 8 bases agree with TRBD1. Germline V gives CDR1 WNHNN, CDR2 SYGVQD (reference sequence). The CDR3 runs 18 residues. Germline trimming cut 0 bases from V and 2 bases from J; bases unmatched to any gene: 11. The CDR3 reads CASSESTWVQGVNTEAFF. In DNA form, the CDR3 reads TGCGCCAGCAGTGAGTCGACGTGGGTACAGGGGGTAAACACTGAAGCTTTCTTT.

The chain is built from TRBV2 and TRBJ2-1; the match to TRBD2 covers 9 bases. In germline, CDR1 is SNHLY, CDR2 FYNNEI. The trim removed 2 bases at V and 3 bases at J, leaving 5 bases unmatched. CDR3 size: 16 residues. The CDR3, as DNA: TGTGCCAGCAGTGAATTGGATAGCGGGGGCTACAATGAGCAGTTCTTC. Its translation is CASSELDSGGYNEQFF.

This clone was recorded only once. V is TRBV9 and J is TRBJ2-3; 7 bases map to TRBD1. Losses at the gene ends were 2 bases for V and 6 bases for J; bases not matched to a gene: 15. The germline V gene has CDR1 SGDLS and CDR2 YYNGEE. This CDR3 region has 17 residues. The CDR3 reads CASSVRPRAGGSDTQYF. Written as DNA, the CDR3 is TGTGCCAGCAGCGTCCGGCCGAGGGCAGGGGGAAGCGATACGCAGTATTTT.

The rearrangement links TRBV7-9 to TRBJ1-1, with D tentatively TRBD1 (6 bases). CDR1 and CDR2 (germline): SEHNR, FQNEAQ (reference sequence). Trimming took 8 bases from V and 8 from J, leaving 12 bases between them. CDR3 size: 11 residues. The CDR3: CASSWTAEAFF. CDR3 bases: TGTGCCAGCTCGTGGACAGCCGAAGCTTTCTTT. Full variable domain (remainder filled in from reference TRBV7-9 and TRBJ1-1): DTGVSQNPRHKITKRGQNVTFRCDPISEHNRLYWYRQTLGQGPEFLTYFQNEAQLEKSRLLSDRFSAERPKGSFSTLEIQRTEQGDSAMYLCASSWTAEAFFGQGTRLTVV.

This clone showed up just a few times. One end of the junction varies from germline; a read error may be responsible. The chain recombines TRBV6-2 or TRBV6-3 with TRBJ2-7, with 7 bases fitting TRBD1. The CDR3 totals 11 residues. Germline-derived CDR1 and CDR2 are MNHEY and SVGEGT. The CDR3 here is CASSSRDRTIF. The CDR3 nucleotides read TGTGCCAGCAGTAGCCGGGACAGAACCATTTTC.

The V call is TRBV10-3, the J call TRBJ2-7; the D gene is possibly TRBD2 (6 bases). V was cut by 11 bases and J by 4 bases, with 15 bases left in between. Germline lookup yields CDR1 ENHRY and CDR2 SYGVKD. The CDR3 length is 12 residues. Here the CDR3 DNA reads TGTGCCGGAGGGGTACACCAATACGAGCAGTACTTC. Amino acids: CAGGVHQYEQYF.